This T cell receptor beta chain was observed in a study of siplizumab effects on memory and regulatory T cells. Around 10^5 TCR templates underwent assay in each sample. Clones were sequenced by immunoSEQ multiplex PCR, and TCRdb holds only the in-frame ones, with some missing. The repertoire holds approximately 75,000 clones, with 93% as singletons. CDR1 and CDR2 (germline): MNHEY, SMNVEV (reference sequence). The CDR3 runs to 13 residues. Trimming left V 3 bases short and J 5 bases short, with 10 bases between. The source is a human donor in good health. The chain has TRBV27 and TRBJ1-2; D may be TRBD1 (5 bases). The sequencing sample was made of CD8+ T cells sorted from blood. The CDR3 region has the DNA TGTGCCAGCAGTTTGCCGGGGGGGTATGGCTACACCTTC. Translating gives CASSLPGGYGYTF.